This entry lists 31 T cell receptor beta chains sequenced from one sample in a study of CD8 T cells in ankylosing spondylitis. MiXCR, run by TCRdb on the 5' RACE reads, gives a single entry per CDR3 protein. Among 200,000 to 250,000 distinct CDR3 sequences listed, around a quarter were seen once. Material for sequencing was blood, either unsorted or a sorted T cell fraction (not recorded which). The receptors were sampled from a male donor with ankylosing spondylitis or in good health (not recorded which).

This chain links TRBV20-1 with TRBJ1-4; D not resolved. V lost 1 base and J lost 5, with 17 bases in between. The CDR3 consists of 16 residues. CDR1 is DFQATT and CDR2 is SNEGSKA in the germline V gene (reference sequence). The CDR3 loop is CSARGSASAGNEKLFF. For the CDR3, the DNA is TGCAGTGCTAGAGGGTCGGCCTCAGCGGGGAATGAAAAACTGTTTTTT.

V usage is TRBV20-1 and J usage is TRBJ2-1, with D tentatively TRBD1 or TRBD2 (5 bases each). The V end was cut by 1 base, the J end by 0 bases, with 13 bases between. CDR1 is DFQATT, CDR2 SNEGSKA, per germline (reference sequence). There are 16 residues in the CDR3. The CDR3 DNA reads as TGCAGTGCTAGAGGGGGGAGCGGAAGCTCCTACAATGAGCAGTTCTTC. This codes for CSARGGSGSSYNEQFF.

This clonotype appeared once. The CDR3 DNA follows: TGTGCCAGCAGCCAAGATCTAAGCGGAACCTACGAGCAGTACTTC. The encoded protein is CASSQDLSGTYEQYF. This chain connects TRBV4-2 to TRBJ2-7; weak D call: TRBD2 (5 bases). CDR1 and CDR2 (germline): LGHNA, YNFKEQ. CDR3 size: 15 residues. The V gene lost 0 bases and the J gene lost 2 bases, with 11 bases spanning the gap.

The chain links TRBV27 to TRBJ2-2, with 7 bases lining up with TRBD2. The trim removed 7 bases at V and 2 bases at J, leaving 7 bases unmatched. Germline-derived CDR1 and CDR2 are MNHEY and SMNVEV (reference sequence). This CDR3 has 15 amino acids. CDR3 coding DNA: TGTGCCAGCACCAGGAGCGGGGCTAACACCGGGGAGCTGTTTTTT. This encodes CASTRSGANTGELFF.

This CDR3 reads CASSLGLAGGIETQYF. In nucleotides, the CDR3 is TGTGCCAGCAGCCTGGGACTAGCGGGAGGAATTGAGACCCAGTACTTC. V and J are TRBV7-2 and TRBJ2-5; 15 positions agree with TRBD2. The V gene end was trimmed by 5 bases and the J gene end by 5 bases; junction bases not matched to a gene: 6. This CDR3 is built from 16 residues. Germline V lookup: CDR1 SGHTA, CDR2 FQGNSA.

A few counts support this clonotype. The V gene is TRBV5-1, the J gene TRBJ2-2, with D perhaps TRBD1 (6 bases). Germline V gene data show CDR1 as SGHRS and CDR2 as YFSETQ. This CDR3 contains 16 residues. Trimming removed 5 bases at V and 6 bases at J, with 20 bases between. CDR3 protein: CASSSDQGNGAGELFF. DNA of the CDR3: TGCGCCAGCAGTTCCGATCAGGGGAACGGGGCCGGGGAGCTGTTTTTT.

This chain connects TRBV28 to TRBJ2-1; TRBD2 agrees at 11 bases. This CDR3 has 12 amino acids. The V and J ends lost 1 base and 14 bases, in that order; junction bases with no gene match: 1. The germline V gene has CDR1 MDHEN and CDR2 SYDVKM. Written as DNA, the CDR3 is TGTGCCAGCAGTTTATTAGCGGGAGGGAAGTTCTTC. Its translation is CASSLLAGGKFF.

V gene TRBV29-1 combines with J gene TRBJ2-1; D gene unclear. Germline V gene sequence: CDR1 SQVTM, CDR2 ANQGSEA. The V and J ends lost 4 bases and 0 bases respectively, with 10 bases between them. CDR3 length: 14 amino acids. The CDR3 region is CSVGVPSSYNEQFF. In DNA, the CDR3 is TGCAGCGTTGGGGTACCGAGCTCCTACAATGAGCAGTTCTTC.

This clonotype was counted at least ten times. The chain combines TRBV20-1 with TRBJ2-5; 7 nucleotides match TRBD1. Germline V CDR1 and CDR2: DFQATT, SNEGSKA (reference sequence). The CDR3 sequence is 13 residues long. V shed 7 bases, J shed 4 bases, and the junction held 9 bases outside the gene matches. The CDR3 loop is CSGDREGRETQYF. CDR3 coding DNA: TGCAGTGGCGACAGGGAAGGTCGAGAGACCCAGTACTTC.

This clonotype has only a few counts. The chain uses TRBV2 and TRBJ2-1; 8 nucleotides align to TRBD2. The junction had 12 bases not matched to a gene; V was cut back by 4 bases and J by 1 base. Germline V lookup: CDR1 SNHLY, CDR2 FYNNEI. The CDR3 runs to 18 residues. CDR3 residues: CASSGLAGPSRSYNEQFF. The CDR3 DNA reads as TGTGCCAGCAGTGGGCTAGCGGGCCCGTCCAGGTCCTACAATGAGCAGTTCTTC.

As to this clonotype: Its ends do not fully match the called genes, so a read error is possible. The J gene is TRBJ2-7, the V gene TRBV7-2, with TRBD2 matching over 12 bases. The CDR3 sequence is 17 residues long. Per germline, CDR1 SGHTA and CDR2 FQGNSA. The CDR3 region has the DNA TGTGCCAGCAAAAGACTAGCGGGAGCAGGGAGTTTCTACCAGCAGTACTTC. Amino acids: CASKRLAGAGSFYQQYF.

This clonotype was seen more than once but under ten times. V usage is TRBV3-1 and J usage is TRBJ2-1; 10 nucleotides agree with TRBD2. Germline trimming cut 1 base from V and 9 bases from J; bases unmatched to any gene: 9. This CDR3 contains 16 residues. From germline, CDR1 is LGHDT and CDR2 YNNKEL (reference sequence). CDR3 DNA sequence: TGTGCCAGCAGCCAAGGGACTAGCGGTTTACGAAGTGAGCAGTTCTTC. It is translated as CASSQGTSGLRSEQFF.

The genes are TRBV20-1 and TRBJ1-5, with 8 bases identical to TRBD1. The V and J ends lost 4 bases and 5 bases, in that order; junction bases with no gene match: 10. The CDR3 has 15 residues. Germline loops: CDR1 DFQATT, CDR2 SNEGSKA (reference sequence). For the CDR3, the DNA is TGCAGTGCTATAACACAGGGGGTAGGGGATCAGCCCCAGCATTTT. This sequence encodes CSAITQGVGDQPQHF.

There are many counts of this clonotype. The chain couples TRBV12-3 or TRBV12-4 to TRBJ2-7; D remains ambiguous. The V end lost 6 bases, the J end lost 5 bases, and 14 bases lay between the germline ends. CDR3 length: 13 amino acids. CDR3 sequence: CASSPYQGDEQYF. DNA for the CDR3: TGTGCCAGCAGCCCATATCAAGGCGACGAGCAGTACTTC.

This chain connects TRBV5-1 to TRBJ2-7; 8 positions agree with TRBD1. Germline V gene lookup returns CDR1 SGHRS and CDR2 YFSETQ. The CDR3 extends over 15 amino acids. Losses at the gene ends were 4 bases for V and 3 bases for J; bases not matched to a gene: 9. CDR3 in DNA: TGCGCCAGCAGCGGCGGGACAGGTGGCGACTACGAGCAGTACTTC. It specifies CASSGGTGGDYEQYF.

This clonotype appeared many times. The DNA of the CDR3 is TGTGCCAGCAGTTTAGCATGGAATCAGCCCCAGCATTTT. It codes for CASSLAWNQPQHF. V gene TRBV27 combines with J gene TRBJ1-5; D gene uncertain. Deletions cut 2 bases from V and 4 bases from J, with 6 bases between. Germline lookup yields CDR1 MNHEY and CDR2 SMNVEV (reference sequence). CDR3 length equals 13 residues.

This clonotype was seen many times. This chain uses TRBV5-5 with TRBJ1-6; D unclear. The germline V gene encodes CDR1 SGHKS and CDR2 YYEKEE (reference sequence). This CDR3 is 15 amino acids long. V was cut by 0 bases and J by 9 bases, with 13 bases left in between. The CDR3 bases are TGTGCCAGCAGCTTGGAGACGCATGAGGGTTCACCCCTCCACTTT. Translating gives CASSLETHEGSPLHF.

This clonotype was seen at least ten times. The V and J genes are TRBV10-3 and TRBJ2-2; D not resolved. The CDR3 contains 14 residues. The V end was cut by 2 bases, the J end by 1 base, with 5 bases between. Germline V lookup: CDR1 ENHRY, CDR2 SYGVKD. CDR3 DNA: TGTGCCATCAGTGAGCGCCAGAACACCGGGGAGCTGTTTTTT. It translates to CAISERQNTGELFF.

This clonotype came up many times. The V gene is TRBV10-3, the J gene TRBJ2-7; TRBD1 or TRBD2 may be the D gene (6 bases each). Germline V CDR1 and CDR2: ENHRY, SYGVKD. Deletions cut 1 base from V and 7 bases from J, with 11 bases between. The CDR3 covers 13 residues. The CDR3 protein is CAISEFGGLEQYF. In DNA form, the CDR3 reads TGTGCCATCAGTGAGTTCGGGGGCCTAGAGCAGTACTTC.

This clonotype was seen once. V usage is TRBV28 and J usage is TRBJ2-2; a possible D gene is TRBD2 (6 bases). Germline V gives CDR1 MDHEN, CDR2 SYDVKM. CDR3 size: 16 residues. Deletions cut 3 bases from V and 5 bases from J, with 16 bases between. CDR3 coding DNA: TGTGCCAGCAGTTTCTTTGGGGGGTCGAGAACCGGGGAGCTGTTTTTT. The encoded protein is CASSFFGGSRTGELFF.

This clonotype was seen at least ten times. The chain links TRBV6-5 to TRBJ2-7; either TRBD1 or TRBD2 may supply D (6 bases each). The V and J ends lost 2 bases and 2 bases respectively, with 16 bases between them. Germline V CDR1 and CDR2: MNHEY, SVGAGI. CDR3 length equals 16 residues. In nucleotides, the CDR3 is TGTGCCAGCAGTTACCGGGGGACACAGAGTACCTACGAGCAGTACTTC. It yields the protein CASSYRGTQSTYEQYF.

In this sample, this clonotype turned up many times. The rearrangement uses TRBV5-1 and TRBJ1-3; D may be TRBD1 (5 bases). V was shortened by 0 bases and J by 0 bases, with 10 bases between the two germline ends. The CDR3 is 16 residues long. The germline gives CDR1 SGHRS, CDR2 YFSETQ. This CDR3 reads CASSLGRDYSGNTIYF. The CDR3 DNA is TGCGCCAGCAGCTTGGGCAGGGATTACTCTGGAAACACCATATATTTT. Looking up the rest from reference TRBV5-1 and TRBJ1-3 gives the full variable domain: KAGVTQTPRYLIKTRGQQVTLSCSPISGHRSVSWYQQTPGQGLQFLFEYFSETQRNKGNFPGRFSGRQFSNSRSEMNVSTLELGDSALYLCASSLGRDYSGNTIYFGEGSWLTVV.

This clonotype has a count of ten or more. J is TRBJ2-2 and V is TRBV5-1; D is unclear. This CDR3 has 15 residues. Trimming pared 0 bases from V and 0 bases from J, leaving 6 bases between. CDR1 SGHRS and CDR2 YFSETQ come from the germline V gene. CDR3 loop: CASSLVATNTGELFF. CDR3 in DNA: TGCGCCAGCAGCTTGGTGGCCACGAACACCGGGGAGCTGTTTTTT.

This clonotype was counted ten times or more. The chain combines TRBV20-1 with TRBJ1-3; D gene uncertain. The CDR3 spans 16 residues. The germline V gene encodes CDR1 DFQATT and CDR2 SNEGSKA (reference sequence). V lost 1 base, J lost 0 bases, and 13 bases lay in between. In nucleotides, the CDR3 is TGCAGTGCTAGAGGCCCGGGATTACACTCTGGAAACACCATATATTTT. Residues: CSARGPGLHSGNTIYF.

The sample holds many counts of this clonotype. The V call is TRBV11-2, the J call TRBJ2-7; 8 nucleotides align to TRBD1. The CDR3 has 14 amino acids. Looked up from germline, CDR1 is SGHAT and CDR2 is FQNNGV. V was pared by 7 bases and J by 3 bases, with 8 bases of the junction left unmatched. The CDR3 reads CASTKDRVGYEQYF. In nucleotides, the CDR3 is TGTGCCAGCACCAAGGACAGGGTTGGCTACGAGCAGTACTTC.

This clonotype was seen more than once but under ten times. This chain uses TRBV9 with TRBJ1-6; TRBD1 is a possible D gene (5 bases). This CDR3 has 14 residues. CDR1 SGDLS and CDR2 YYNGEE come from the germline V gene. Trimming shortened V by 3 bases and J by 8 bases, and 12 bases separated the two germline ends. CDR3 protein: CASSAGREHSPLHF. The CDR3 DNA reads TGTGCCAGCAGCGCGGGACGGGAGCATTCACCCCTCCACTTT.

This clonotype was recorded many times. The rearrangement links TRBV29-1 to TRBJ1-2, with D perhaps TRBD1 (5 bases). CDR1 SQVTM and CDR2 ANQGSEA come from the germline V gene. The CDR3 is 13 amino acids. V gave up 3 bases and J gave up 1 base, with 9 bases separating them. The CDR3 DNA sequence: TGCAGCGTTGACAGGGACGGTAACTATGGCTACACCTTC. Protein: CSVDRDGNYGYTF.

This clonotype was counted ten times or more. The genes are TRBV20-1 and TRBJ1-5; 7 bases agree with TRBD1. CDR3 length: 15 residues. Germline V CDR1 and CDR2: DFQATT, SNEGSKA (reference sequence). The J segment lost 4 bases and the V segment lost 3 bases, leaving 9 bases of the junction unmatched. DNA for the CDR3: TGCAGTGCTAGTGACGACAGGGAGGGGAATCAGCCCCAGCATTTT. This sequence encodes CSASDDREGNQPQHF.

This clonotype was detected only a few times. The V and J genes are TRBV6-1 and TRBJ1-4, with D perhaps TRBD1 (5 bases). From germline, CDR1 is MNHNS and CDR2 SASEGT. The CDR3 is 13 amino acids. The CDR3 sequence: CAHLWGANEKLFF. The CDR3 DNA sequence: TGTGCTCACCTTTGGGGGGCTAATGAAAAACTGTTTTTT.

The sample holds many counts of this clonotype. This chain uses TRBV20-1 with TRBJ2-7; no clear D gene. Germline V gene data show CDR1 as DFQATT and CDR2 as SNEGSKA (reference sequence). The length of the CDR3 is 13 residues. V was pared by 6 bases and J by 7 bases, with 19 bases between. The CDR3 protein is CSAGQATAIEQYF. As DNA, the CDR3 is TGCAGTGCCGGTCAAGCCACCGCTATAGAGCAGTACTTC.

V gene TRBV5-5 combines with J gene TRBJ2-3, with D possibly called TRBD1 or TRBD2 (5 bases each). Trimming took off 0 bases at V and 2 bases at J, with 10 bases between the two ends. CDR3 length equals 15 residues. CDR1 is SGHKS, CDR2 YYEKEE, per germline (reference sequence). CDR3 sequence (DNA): TGTGCCAGCAGCTTGGTTGGGACCGTCACAGATACGCAGTATTTT. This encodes CASSLVGTVTDTQYF.